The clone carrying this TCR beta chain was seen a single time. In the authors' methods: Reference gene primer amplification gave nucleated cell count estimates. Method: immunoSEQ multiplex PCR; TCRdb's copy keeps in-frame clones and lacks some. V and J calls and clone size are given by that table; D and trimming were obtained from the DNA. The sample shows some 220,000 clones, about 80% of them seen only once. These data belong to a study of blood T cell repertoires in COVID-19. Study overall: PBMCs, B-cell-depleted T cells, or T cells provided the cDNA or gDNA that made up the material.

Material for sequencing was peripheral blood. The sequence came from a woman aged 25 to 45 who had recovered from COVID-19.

CDR3 protein: CASSSGLAEGFGQFF. As DNA, the CDR3 is TGTGCCAGCAGCTCGGGACTAGCAGAGGGGTTCGGGCAGTTCTTC. The gene calls are TRBV5-4 and TRBJ2-1; 9 nucleotides agree with TRBD2. The germline V gene encodes CDR1 SGHNT and CDR2 YYREEE (reference sequence). The V and J ends lost 3 bases and 12 bases, in that order; junction bases with no gene match: 13. This CDR3 region has 15 residues.